These 28 T cell receptor beta chains originate from one sample sequenced in a study of control samples from healthy donors and cancer patients. The method was immunoSEQ multiplex PCR; TCRdb's version includes in-frame clones alone and lacks a portion of them. The sample shows 170,000 or so clones, 90% to 95% of them seen only once. The specimen sequenced was blood. These receptors all stem from a man between 18 and 29 years old in good health.

V usage is TRBV18 and J usage is TRBJ2-2; 7 nucleotides line up with TRBD1. After removal of 6 bases from V and 7 bases from J, the junction contained 8 bases not matched to a gene. Per germline, CDR1 KGHSH and CDR2 LQKENI. There are 14 residues in the CDR3. In DNA, the CDR3 is TGTGCCAGCTCGCGTGACAGGGACCACGGGGAGCTGTTTTTT. This gives the protein CASSRDRDHGELFF.

This chain links TRBV3-1 (or the pseudogene TRBV3-2) with TRBJ2-7; 12 bases fit TRBD2. CDR1 LGHDT and CDR2 YNNKEL come from the germline V gene (reference sequence). The length of the CDR3 is 16 residues. V shed 1 base and J 6 bases; nucleotides not matched to a gene: 7. Here the CDR3 DNA reads TGTGCCAGCAGCCAAGGGCCTAGCGGGGGGGCGGGCGAGCAGTACTTC. The encoded protein is CASSQGPSGGAGEQYF.

The chain uses TRBV6-5 and TRBJ2-3, with 10 bases matching TRBD2. The CDR3 loop spans 15 amino acids. Germline CDR1 reads MNHEY; CDR2 reads SVGAGI. Unmatched junction bases numbered 5, after V lost 8 bases and J lost 0 bases. This CDR3 reads CASHRTSGSTDTQYF. DNA of the CDR3: TGTGCCAGCCATAGGACTAGCGGTAGCACAGATACGCAGTATTTT.

The chain combines TRBV11-3 with TRBJ2-1; maybe TRBD2 (5 bases). Trimming removed 5 bases at V and 7 bases at J, with 9 bases between. CDR3 length: 12 amino acids. Germline values: CDR1 SGHNT, CDR2 YENEEA. CDR3 in DNA: TGTGCCAGCAGCCGAACGGGAAATGAGCAGTTCTTC. Translated: CASSRTGNEQFF. Full variable domain (remainder filled in from reference TRBV11-3 and TRBJ2-1): EAGVVQSPRYKIIEKKQPVAFWCNPISGHNTLYWYLQNLGQGPELLIRYENEEAVDDSQLPKDRFSAERLKGVDSTLKIQPAELGDSAVYLCASSRTGNEQFFGPGTRLTVL.

The V gene is TRBV7-9, the J gene TRBJ2-3; D gene ambiguous. The germline V gene has CDR1 SEHNR and CDR2 FQNEAQ (reference sequence). V was clipped by 5 bases and J by 7 bases, with 13 bases between them. The length of the CDR3 is 13 residues. As DNA, the CDR3 is TGTGCCAGCAGCCCCGCAAGACTTTATACGCAGTATTTT. The encoded protein is CASSPARLYTQYF.

The chain has TRBV6-5 and TRBJ1-3, with 8 bases aligning to TRBD1. Germline assignment: CDR1 MNHEY and CDR2 SVGAGI. The ends lost 7 bases at V and 6 bases at J; junction bases unmatched: 5. The CDR3 covers 13 residues. The chain's CDR3 is CASTPDRANTIYF. In nucleotides, the CDR3 is TGTGCCAGCACCCCGGACAGGGCAAACACCATATATTTT.

V usage is TRBV20-1 and J usage is TRBJ1-1; D gene uncertain. The CDR3 has 14 residues. Germline CDR1 is DFQATT and CDR2 is SNEGSKA (reference sequence). V shed 3 bases and J shed 0 bases, with 11 bases lying between them. The CDR3 is CSASLYSLNTEAFF. In DNA, the CDR3 is TGCAGTGCTAGTCTCTATTCTTTGAACACTGAAGCTTTCTTT.

The chain recombines TRBV28 with TRBJ1-1; 7 nucleotides align to TRBD1. Losses at the gene ends were 4 bases for V and 5 bases for J; bases not matched to a gene: 7. The CDR3 has 14 residues. CDR1 MDHEN and CDR2 SYDVKM come from the germline V gene. CDR3 amino acids: CASSYPTGRTEAFF. The CDR3 DNA reads TGTGCCAGCAGTTACCCGACAGGGAGGACTGAAGCTTTCTTT. Full variable domain (rest looked up from reference TRBV28 and TRBJ1-1): DVKVTQSSRYLVKRTGEKVFLECVQDMDHENMFWYRQDPGLGLRLIYFSYDVKMKEKGDIPEGYSVSREKKERFSLILESASTNQTSMYLCASSYPTGRTEAFFGQGTRLTVV.

The chain joins TRBV5-1 to TRBJ1-1; possibly TRBD1 for D (5 bases). Trimming took off 4 bases at V and 6 bases at J, with 16 bases between the two ends. CDR1 SGHRS and CDR2 YFSETQ come from the germline V gene. The CDR3 runs to 14 residues. In DNA, the CDR3 is TGCGCCAGCAGCAGCCTGCCTTGGGGGGCTGAAGCTTTCTTT. The encoded protein is CASSSLPWGAEAFF.

This chain connects TRBV3-1 (or the pseudogene TRBV3-2) to TRBJ2-7, with D perhaps TRBD2 (5 bases). The CDR3 is made up of 13 amino acids. Germline V gene sequence: CDR1 LGHDT, CDR2 YNNKEL (reference sequence). V gave up 4 bases and J gave up 6 bases, with 13 bases separating them. The CDR3 nucleotides read TGTGCCAGCAGCCTAGGAGGAGATGGCGAGCAGTACTTC. Protein sequence: CASSLGGDGEQYF.

The V gene is TRBV27, the J gene TRBJ2-3, with D maybe TRBD1 (6 bases). The V gene lost 5 bases and the J gene lost 10 bases, with 16 bases spanning the gap. This CDR3 spans 13 amino acids. Per the germline V gene, CDR1 is MNHEY and CDR2 is SMNVEV (reference sequence). In DNA form, the CDR3 reads TGTGCCAGCAGTACGACAGGAGGTAGTTCGCAGTATTTT. The encoded protein is CASSTTGGSSQYF.

The rearrangement links TRBV5-1 to TRBJ2-3; the D is unclear. Germline-derived CDR1 and CDR2 are SGHRS and YFSETQ. Deletions cut 5 bases from V and 0 bases from J, with 7 bases between. This CDR3 has 13 residues. The CDR3 protein is CASRISSTDTQYF. The CDR3 nucleotides are TGCGCCAGCAGGATATCTAGCACAGATACGCAGTATTTT.

About this clone itself: A read error may produce the germline difference seen at one junction end. The gene calls are TRBV7-9 and TRBJ1-4; D is ambiguous. The CDR3 extends over 13 amino acids. Germline V gene sequence: CDR1 SEHNR, CDR2 FQNEAQ (reference sequence). CDR3 coding DNA: TGTGCCAGCAGCTTAGGAGTGAATGGAAAACTGTTTTTT. This gives the protein CASSLGVNGKLFF.

The genes are TRBV6-5 and TRBJ2-7; TRBD1 aligns across 7 bases. V dropped 5 bases and J dropped 2; count of bases not matched to a gene: 3. This CDR3 region has 13 residues. In germline, CDR1 is MNHEY, CDR2 SVGAGI. CDR3 coding DNA: TGTGCCAGCAGTCTAGGGGGCACCTACGAGCAGTACTTC. Protein sequence: CASSLGGTYEQYF.

The CDR3 DNA is TGTGCCAGCAGCCAAGATCTCCAGCGGGGAGGTGAGACCCAGTACTTC. Its translation is CASSQDLQRGGETQYF. The chain carries TRBV3-1 (or the pseudogene TRBV3-2) and TRBJ2-5, with TRBD2 matching over 7 bases. After removal of 0 bases from V and 5 bases from J, the junction contained 9 bases not matched to a gene. The CDR3 has 16 amino acids. Germline V gives CDR1 LGHDT, CDR2 YNNKEL (reference sequence).

The rearrangement joins TRBV19 to TRBJ1-5, with 9 bases identical to TRBD1. The CDR3 contains 15 residues. V gave up 6 bases and J gave up 3 bases; unmatched junction bases: 6. Germline CDR1 and CDR2: LNHDA and SQIVND (reference sequence). CDR3 coding DNA: TGTGCCAGTAGAACCGGACAGGGGTTCAATCAGCCCCAGCATTTT. Its translation: CASRTGQGFNQPQHF.

CDR3 sequence (DNA): TGTGCCTGGAGTGTAGGGAACACTGAAGCTTTCTTT. Its translation is CAWSVGNTEAFF. The rearrangement joins TRBV30 to TRBJ1-1; D gene ambiguous. Trimming took 0 bases from V and 1 from J, leaving 3 bases between them. The CDR3 contains 12 residues. Germline V gene sequence: CDR1 GTSNPN, CDR2 SVGIG (reference sequence).

This chain joins TRBV7-8 and TRBJ1-2; the D is unclear. This CDR3 comprises 13 residues. Germline V gene data show CDR1 as SGHVS and CDR2 as FQNEAQ. With 5 bases removed from V and 4 bases from J, the gap between germline ends came to 11 bases. The CDR3 sequence is CASSAGTSYGYTF. In DNA, the CDR3 is TGTGCCAGCAGCGCCGGTACGAGCTATGGCTACACCTTC.

A single count supports this clone. V usage is TRBV10-2 and J usage is TRBJ1-2; D call uncertain. CDR1 and CDR2 from the germline V gene are WSHSY and SAAADI. V was shortened by 1 base and J by 7 bases, with 16 bases between the two germline ends. This CDR3 has 15 amino acids. Written as DNA, the CDR3 is TGCGCCAGCAGTGAGTTTACGGGGTCGGGGTCTGGCTACACCTTC. Amino acids: CASSEFTGSGSGYTF.

This clone was counted once. This sequence joins TRBV5-5 and TRBJ2-3; D remains ambiguous. This CDR3 spans 14 amino acids. Between the trimmed V and J ends, which lost 0 bases and 0 bases, there was a span of 5 bases. The germline V gene encodes CDR1 SGHKS and CDR2 YYEKEE (reference sequence). The CDR3 spells CASSLAASTDTQYF. For the CDR3, the DNA is TGTGCCAGCAGCTTGGCAGCTAGCACAGATACGCAGTATTTT.

This clone has more than one count but fewer than ten. The V call is TRBV7-3, the J call TRBJ1-6; D gene unclear. V lost 4 bases, J lost 7 bases, and 8 bases lay in between. The germline gives CDR1 SGHTA, CDR2 FQGTGA. The CDR3 is 13 amino acids. This chain's CDR3 is CASSSSVNSPLHF. CDR3 DNA: TGTGCCAGCAGCTCCTCGGTCAATTCACCCCTCCACTTT.

This clone has a handful of counts. This chain joins TRBV30 and TRBJ2-7; TRBD2 might be the D (6 bases). The V gene's germline CDR1 is GTSNPN and CDR2 SVGIG (reference sequence). V shed 2 bases and J shed 3 bases, with 20 bases lying between them. The CDR3 extends over 16 amino acids. In nucleotides, the CDR3 is TGTGCCTGGAGTCGACGGGGGTCCAAAGTTCTCTACGAGCAGTACTTC. This codes for CAWSRRGSKVLYEQYF.

V gene TRBV7-9 combines with J gene TRBJ1-2; maybe TRBD1 (5 bases). Germline loops: CDR1 SEHNR, CDR2 FQNEAQ (reference sequence). Deletions cut 4 bases from V and 5 bases from J, with 17 bases between. This CDR3 spans 15 amino acids. CDR3 residues: CASSSTAAREYGYTF. The CDR3 DNA is TGTGCCAGCAGCTCGACAGCCGCCCGAGAGTATGGCTACACCTTC.

The chain recombines TRBV9 with TRBJ2-5; perhaps TRBD2 as D (5 bases). This CDR3 has 12 residues. Germline assignment: CDR1 SGDLS and CDR2 YYNGEE. V was pared by 4 bases and J by 5 bases, with 9 bases between. CDR3 amino acids: CASSPGVETQYF. The CDR3 DNA sequence: TGTGCCAGCAGCCCCGGGGTGGAGACCCAGTACTTC.

The chain has TRBV25-1 and TRBJ2-1; a possible D gene is TRBD1 (5 bases). Trimming pared 2 bases from V and 7 bases from J, leaving 12 bases between. The germline CDR1 and CDR2 sequences are MGHDK and SYGVNS. This CDR3 has 14 residues. The CDR3 DNA sequence: TGTGCCAGCAGTGAAGCTTGGCAGGGAAATGAGCAGTTCTTC. Translation: CASSEAWQGNEQFF.

The chain recombines TRBV15 with TRBJ1-1, with D perhaps TRBD1 (5 bases). Germline loops: CDR1 LNHNV, CDR2 YYDKDF (reference sequence). Trimming took 1 base from V and 1 from J, leaving 13 bases between them. The CDR3 extends over 16 amino acids. The CDR3 reads CATSRGGAGGNTEAFF. Written as DNA, the CDR3 is TGTGCCACCAGCAGAGGAGGGGCAGGCGGGAACACTGAAGCTTTCTTT.

V and J are TRBV6-6 and TRBJ2-3; TRBD2 is a possible D gene (5 bases). Per the germline V gene, CDR1 is MNHNY and CDR2 is SVGAGI (reference sequence). The V end was cut by 5 bases, the J end by 2 bases, with 11 bases between. The CDR3 consists of 14 residues. The CDR3 sequence is CASSLGLHTDTQYF. CDR3 nucleotides: TGTGCCAGCAGTCTTGGACTGCACACAGATACGCAGTATTTT.

The chain uses TRBV7-8 and TRBJ2-5, with TRBD2 matching 8 bases. The CDR3 consists of 17 residues. V dropped 3 bases and J dropped 5; count of bases not matched to a gene: 14. CDR1 is SGHVS and CDR2 is FQNEAQ in the germline V gene. The CDR3 nucleotides are TGTGCCAGCAGCTTCGTCCTGAGCGGGGGAGTGGTTGAGACCCAGTACTTC. It specifies CASSFVLSGGVVETQYF.